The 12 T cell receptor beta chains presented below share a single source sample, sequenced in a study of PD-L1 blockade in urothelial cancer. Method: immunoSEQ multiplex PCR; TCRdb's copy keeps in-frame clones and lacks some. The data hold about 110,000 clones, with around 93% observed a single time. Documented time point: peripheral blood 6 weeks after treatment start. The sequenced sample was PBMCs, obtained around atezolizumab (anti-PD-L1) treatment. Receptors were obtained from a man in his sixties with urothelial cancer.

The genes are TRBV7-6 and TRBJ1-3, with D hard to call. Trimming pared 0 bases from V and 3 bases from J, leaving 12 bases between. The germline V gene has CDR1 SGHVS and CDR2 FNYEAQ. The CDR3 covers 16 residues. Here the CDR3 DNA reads TGTGCCAGCAGCTTAGCGAATCCCGGGTATGGAAACACCATATATTTT. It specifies CASSLANPGYGNTIYF.

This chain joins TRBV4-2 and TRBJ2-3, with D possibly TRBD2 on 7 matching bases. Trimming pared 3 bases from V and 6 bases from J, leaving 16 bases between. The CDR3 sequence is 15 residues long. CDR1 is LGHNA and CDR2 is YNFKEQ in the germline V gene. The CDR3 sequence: CASSQAVGGPDTQYF. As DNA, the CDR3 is TGTGCCAGCAGCCAGGCTGTGGGGGGGCCCGATACGCAGTATTTT.

The CDR3 bases are TGTGCCAGTAGTATATCGGGGACAGATTCACCCCTCCACTTT. Amino acids: CASSISGTDSPLHF. V usage is TRBV19 and J usage is TRBJ1-6, with 7 bases lining up with TRBD1. Trimming cost V 2 bases and J 8 bases; bases outside gene matches: 3. Per germline, CDR1 LNHDA and CDR2 SQIVND (reference sequence). The CDR3 covers 14 residues.

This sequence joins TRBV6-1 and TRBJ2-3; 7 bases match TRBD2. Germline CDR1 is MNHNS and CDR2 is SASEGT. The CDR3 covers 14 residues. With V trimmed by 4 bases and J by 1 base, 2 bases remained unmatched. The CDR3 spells CASSVTSGTDTQYF. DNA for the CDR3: TGTGCCAGCAGTGTTACTAGCGGCACAGATACGCAGTATTTT.

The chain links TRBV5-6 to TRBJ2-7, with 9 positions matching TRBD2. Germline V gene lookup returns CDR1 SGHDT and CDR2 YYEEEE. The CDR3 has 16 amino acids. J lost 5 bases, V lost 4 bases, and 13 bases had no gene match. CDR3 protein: CASSRSISGSINEQYF. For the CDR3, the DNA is TGTGCCAGCAGCAGGTCCATTAGCGGGAGTATCAACGAGCAGTACTTC.

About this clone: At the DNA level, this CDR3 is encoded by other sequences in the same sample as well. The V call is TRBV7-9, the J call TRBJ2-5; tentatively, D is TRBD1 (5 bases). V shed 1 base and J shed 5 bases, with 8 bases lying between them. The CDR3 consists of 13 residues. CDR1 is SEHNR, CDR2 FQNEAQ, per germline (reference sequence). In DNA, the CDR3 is TGTGCCAGCAGCTTAGGACAGTGGGAGACCCAGTACTTC. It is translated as CASSLGQWETQYF.

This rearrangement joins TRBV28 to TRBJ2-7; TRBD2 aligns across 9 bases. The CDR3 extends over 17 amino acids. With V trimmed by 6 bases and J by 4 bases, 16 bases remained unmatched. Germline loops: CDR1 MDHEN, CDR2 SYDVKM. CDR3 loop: CASSLPPGVAGEYEQYF. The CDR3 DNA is TGTGCCAGCAGCCTCCCCCCAGGGGTAGCGGGAGAATACGAGCAGTACTTC.

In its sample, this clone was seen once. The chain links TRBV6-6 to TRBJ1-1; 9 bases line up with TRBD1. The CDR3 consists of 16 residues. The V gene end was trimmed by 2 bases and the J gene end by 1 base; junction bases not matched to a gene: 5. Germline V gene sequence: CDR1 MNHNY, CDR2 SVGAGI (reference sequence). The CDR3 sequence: CASSYMGQGPNTEAFF. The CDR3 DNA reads TGTGCCAGCAGTTACATGGGACAGGGTCCGAACACTGAAGCTTTCTTT.

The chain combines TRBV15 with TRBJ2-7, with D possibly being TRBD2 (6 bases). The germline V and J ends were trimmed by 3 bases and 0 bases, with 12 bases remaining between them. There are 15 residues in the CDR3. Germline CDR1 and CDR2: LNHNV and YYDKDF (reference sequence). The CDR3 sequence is CATSRERTTSYEQYF. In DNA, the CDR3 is TGTGCCACCAGCAGGGAGAGGACTACCTCCTACGAGCAGTACTTC.

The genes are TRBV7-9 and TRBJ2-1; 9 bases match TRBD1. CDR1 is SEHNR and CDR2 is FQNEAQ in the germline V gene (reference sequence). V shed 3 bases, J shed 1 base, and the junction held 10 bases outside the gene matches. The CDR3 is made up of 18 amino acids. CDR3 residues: CASSFLGPGQGSYNEQFF. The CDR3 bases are TGTGCCAGCAGCTTTTTAGGCCCGGGACAGGGTTCCTACAATGAGCAGTTCTTC. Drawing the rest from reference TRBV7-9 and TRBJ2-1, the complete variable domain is DTGVSQNPRHKITKRGQNVTFRCDPISEHNRLYWYRQTLGQGPEFLTYFQNEAQLEKSRLLSDRFSAERPKGSFSTLEIQRTEQGDSAMYLCASSFLGPGQGSYNEQFFGPGTRLTVL.

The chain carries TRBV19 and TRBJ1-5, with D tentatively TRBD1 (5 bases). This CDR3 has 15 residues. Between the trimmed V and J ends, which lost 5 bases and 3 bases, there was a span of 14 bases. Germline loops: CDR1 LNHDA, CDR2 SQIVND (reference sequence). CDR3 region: CASSSRQRLNQPQHF. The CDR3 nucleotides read TGTGCCAGTAGTTCTCGACAGAGGCTCAATCAGCCCCAGCATTTT.

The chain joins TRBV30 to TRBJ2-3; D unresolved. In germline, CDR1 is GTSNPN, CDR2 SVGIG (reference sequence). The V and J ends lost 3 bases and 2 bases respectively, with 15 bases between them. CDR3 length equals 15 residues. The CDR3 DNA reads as TGTGCCTGGAGCCTGCCTGAGTGGTACACAGATACGCAGTATTTT. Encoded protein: CAWSLPEWYTDTQYF.